The 29 T cell receptor beta chains in this list originate from one sample, sequenced in a study of post-analysis software for immune sequencing data. General study points: Four or five TRBV segments were more frequent in patients than controls; TRBV5-6, TRBV5-1 and TRBV20-1 belonged to this group.

cDNA libraries for TCR beta contained unique molecular identifiers. TCRdb redid the calling of the PCR reads with MiXCR, one entry per CDR3 protein. Of about 540,000 distinct CDR3 sequences listed, around a third were seen once; the top ten hold less than 6%. The antigens of these receptors remain unknown. Sequencing used blood. These receptors were collected from a girl aged 2-17 years with multiple sclerosis.

In its sample, this clonotype was seen once. The chain is built from TRBV18 and TRBJ2-5, with 9 bases that match TRBD1. CDR3 length equals 15 residues. Per the germline V gene, CDR1 is KGHSH and CDR2 is LQKENI. Trimming at V came to 5 bases and at J to 6 bases, leaving 10 bases not matched to a gene. The CDR3 is CASSNRDRVTQTQYF. The CDR3 DNA sequence: TGTGCCAGCTCAAATCGGGACAGGGTAACACAGACCCAGTACTTC.

This clonotype was seen a handful of times. This chain joins TRBV7-3 and TRBJ1-5, with D unresolved. Trimming pared 7 bases from V and 9 bases from J, leaving 13 bases between. The germline V gene encodes CDR1 SGHTA and CDR2 FQGTGA. The CDR3 length is 12 residues. DNA for the CDR3: TGTGCCAGCACCCTTCTAGAATGGCCCCAGCATTTT. Translated, it gives CASTLLEWPQHF. The whole variable domain, remainder taken from reference TRBV7-3 and TRBJ1-5, is GAGVSQTPSNKVTEKGKYVELRCDPISGHTALYWYRQSLGQGPEFLIYFQGTGAADDSGLPNDRFFAVRPEGSVSTLKIQRTERGDSAVYLCASTLLEWPQHFGDGTRLSIL.

The CDR3, as DNA: TGTGCCAGCAGCTCCATGGGGCAAGAGACCCAGTACTTC. Its translation is CASSSMGQETQYF. The chain has TRBV5-5 and TRBJ2-7; D is unclear. The J call may be wrong; the DNA end is better matched by TRBJ2-5. The CDR3 covers 13 residues. Germline V CDR1 and CDR2: SGHKS, YYEKEE (reference sequence).

The chain couples TRBV19 to TRBJ1-1; TRBD1 agrees at 8 bases. There are 15 residues in the CDR3. Germline V gene sequence: CDR1 LNHDA, CDR2 SQIVND (reference sequence). The ends lost 3 bases at V and 5 bases at J; junction bases unmatched: 8. CDR3 DNA sequence: TGTGCCAGTAGTATCCGGGGCAGGGGGCAGACTGAAGCTTTCTTT. Protein product: CASSIRGRGQTEAFF.

This chain connects TRBV5-1 to TRBJ1-1; weak D call: TRBD1 (5 bases). Germline values: CDR1 SGHRS, CDR2 YFSETQ. The V end was cut by 1 base, the J end by 1 base, with 11 bases between. There are 15 residues in the CDR3. CDR3 residues: CASSLQGRGNTEAFF. The CDR3 nucleotides are TGCGCCAGCAGCTTGCAGGGTCGCGGGAACACTGAAGCTTTCTTT.

This clonotype was observed a few times. The CDR3 sequence is CATSRGLRAYEQYF. The CDR3 coding sequence is TGTGCCACCAGCAGAGGCCTTCGTGCCTACGAGCAGTACTTC. The chain has TRBV15 and TRBJ2-7, with D unresolved. The CDR3 totals 14 residues. Trimming took 1 base from V and 2 from J, leaving 9 bases between them. CDR1 and CDR2 from the germline V gene are LNHNV and YYDKDF (reference sequence).

This clonotype was seen repeatedly, ten times or more. The chain links TRBV5-1 to TRBJ2-1; 8 nucleotides agree with TRBD1. Germline V gives CDR1 SGHRS, CDR2 YFSETQ. Unmatched junction bases numbered 3, after V lost 2 bases and J lost 2 bases. This CDR3 is built from 15 residues. CDR3 nucleotides: TGCGCCAGCAGCTTCGGACAGGGTCCCTACAATGAGCAGTTCTTC. Protein: CASSFGQGPYNEQFF.

This clonotype was counted a few times. The genes are TRBV28 and TRBJ1-2, with D hard to call. In germline, CDR1 is MDHEN, CDR2 SYDVKM. This CDR3 comprises 11 residues. Trimming removed 6 bases from V and 3 bases from J, with 5 bases in between. As DNA, the CDR3 is TGTGCCAGCAGGGGTGACTATGGCTACACCTTC. It yields the protein CASRGDYGYTF.

This chain connects TRBV12-3 or TRBV12-4 to TRBJ1-1; D gene unclear. CDR3 length: 14 amino acids. V was pared by 6 bases and J by 7 bases, with 18 bases between. The CDR3 here is CASRTTVPYDEAFF. The CDR3 bases are TGTGCCAGCAGAACTACTGTTCCTTATGATGAAGCTTTCTTT.

This clonotype was counted between two and nine times. V and J are TRBV5-1 and TRBJ2-3; 8 positions match TRBD1. Germline CDR1 reads SGHRS; CDR2 reads YFSETQ. The CDR3 spans 16 residues. Trimming cost V 0 bases and J 5 bases; bases outside gene matches: 8. In DNA, the CDR3 is TGCGCCAGCAGCTTGGAAATTCAGGGGGCCGGAGATACGCAGTATTTT. It translates to CASSLEIQGAGDTQYF.

The chain couples TRBV12-3 or TRBV12-4 to TRBJ2-5, with 12 bases fitting TRBD2. V was clipped by 5 bases and J by 4 bases; unmatched bases: 5. This CDR3 is 15 amino acids long. This CDR3 reads CASSLLAGGGETQYF. Here the CDR3 DNA reads TGTGCCAGCAGTCTACTAGCGGGGGGTGGAGAGACCCAGTACTTC.

The chain couples TRBV7-9 to TRBJ1-4; 11 nucleotides match TRBD1. CDR3 size: 16 residues. Germline values: CDR1 SEHNR, CDR2 FQNEAQ (reference sequence). Trimming took 4 bases from V and 7 from J; bases not matched to a gene: 8. CDR3 sequence (DNA): TGTGCCAGCAGCTCGGGACAGGGGGGGGAGTTTGAAAAACTGTTTTTT. Protein: CASSSGQGGEFEKLFF.

V and J are TRBV6-4 and TRBJ2-1; D ambiguous. Trimming took off 8 bases at V and 6 bases at J, with 23 bases between the two ends. Germline-derived CDR1 and CDR2 are MRHNA and SNTAGT. This CDR3 is 16 amino acids long. The CDR3 is CASGVLTRAPLNEQFF. In DNA form, the CDR3 reads TGTGCCAGCGGTGTCCTAACCCGGGCACCCCTCAATGAGCAGTTCTTC.

This rearrangement joins TRBV4-1 to TRBJ1-1; 8 bases are shared with TRBD1. The CDR3 sequence is 17 residues long. The J segment lost 11 bases and the V segment lost 1 base, leaving 18 bases of the junction unmatched. In germline, CDR1 is MGHRA, CDR2 YSYEKL. CDR3 in DNA: TGCGCCAGCAGCCAAGCCCAAATGGACAGGGATTCTCTTTTTGCTTTCTTT. Protein product: CASSQAQMDRDSLFAFF.

This clonotype came up a few times. The genes are TRBV12-3 or TRBV12-4 and TRBJ2-7; D is possibly TRBD2 (5 bases). Near its end, the DNA agrees better with TRBJ2-5, so the J call may be wrong. The CDR3 sequence is 15 residues long. The CDR3 DNA reads TGTGCCAGCAGTTTAGAGGGTAGCGACGGGGAGACCCAGTACTTC. It is translated as CASSLEGSDGETQYF.

This clonotype has more than one count but fewer than ten. The rearrangement links TRBV20-1 to TRBJ2-3, with D possibly matching TRBD1 (5 bases). This CDR3 spans 17 amino acids. Trimming took off 6 bases at V and 2 bases at J, with 24 bases between the two ends. Germline V gene data show CDR1 as DFQATT and CDR2 as SNEGSKA (reference sequence). The CDR3 sequence: CSAKALQGSTFTDTQYF. CDR3 in DNA: TGCAGTGCCAAGGCCCTCCAGGGATCCACATTCACAGATACGCAGTATTTT.

This rearrangement joins TRBV20-1 to TRBJ2-6; 12 nucleotides agree with TRBD2. The V gene's germline CDR1 is DFQATT and CDR2 SNEGSKA (reference sequence). The CDR3 sequence is 18 residues long. Losses at the gene ends were 1 base for V and 2 bases for J; bases not matched to a gene: 6. CDR3: CSARAGTSGFTGANVLTF. CDR3 bases: TGCAGTGCTAGAGCCGGGACTAGCGGGTTTACTGGGGCCAACGTCCTGACTTTC.

The genes are TRBV7-9 and TRBJ1-1, with D possibly being TRBD1 (5 bases). The CDR3 loop spans 13 amino acids. Trimming cost V 2 bases and J 7 bases, with 11 bases left between them. Germline V gene data show CDR1 as SEHNR and CDR2 as FQNEAQ (reference sequence). In nucleotides, the CDR3 is TGTGCCAGCAGCTTATTAAAGGGGTTTGAAGCTTTCTTT. This encodes CASSLLKGFEAFF.

CDR3 residues: CASNKVGLVYHNEQFF. The CDR3 DNA reads TGTGCCAGCAACAAGGTGGGGCTGGTGTATCACAATGAGCAGTTCTTC. J is TRBJ2-1 and V is TRBV27; TRBD1 is a possible D gene (5 bases). The V end was cut by 7 bases, the J end by 5 bases, with 21 bases between. CDR3 size: 16 residues. Looked up from germline, CDR1 is MNHEY and CDR2 is SMNVEV (reference sequence).

The V call is TRBV9, the J call TRBJ2-1; D remains ambiguous. The CDR3 consists of 14 residues. The V end lost 3 bases, the J end lost 0 bases, and 7 bases lay between the germline ends. Germline loops: CDR1 SGDLS, CDR2 YYNGEE. The CDR3 loop reads CASSADVSYNEQFF. CDR3 nucleotides: TGTGCCAGCAGCGCGGACGTCTCCTACAATGAGCAGTTCTTC.

The rearrangement uses TRBV7-3 and TRBJ1-6; TRBD1 aligns across 11 bases. Unmatched junction bases numbered 5, after V lost 5 bases and J lost 8 bases. CDR1 and CDR2 (germline): SGHTA, FQGTGA. The CDR3 is 15 amino acids. The CDR3 protein is CASSLGQGAYSPLHF. The CDR3 nucleotides read TGTGCCAGCAGCCTCGGACAGGGGGCGTATTCACCCCTCCACTTT.

The count of this clonotype is one. The V gene is TRBV20-1, the J gene TRBJ2-3; tentative D call: TRBD1 (6 bases). The germline V gene has CDR1 DFQATT and CDR2 SNEGSKA (reference sequence). This CDR3 is 14 amino acids long. V was pared by 1 base and J by 1 base, with 9 bases between. CDR3 DNA: TGCAGTGCTAGAGTGGGGGCCGGCACAGATACGCAGTATTTT. Its protein product is CSARVGAGTDTQYF.

The V gene is TRBV5-1, the J gene TRBJ1-5, with 9 bases lining up with TRBD1. Germline V gene data show CDR1 as SGHRS and CDR2 as YFSETQ. The CDR3 extends over 15 amino acids. V shed 2 bases and J 3 bases; nucleotides not matched to a gene: 3. The CDR3 spells CASSFGQGFNQPQHF. CDR3 coding DNA: TGCGCCAGCAGCTTCGGACAGGGGTTCAATCAGCCCCAGCATTTT.

This clonotype was observed a few times. The chain joins TRBV10-3 to TRBJ1-2, with a possible D match to TRBD1 (5 bases). Germline V lookup: CDR1 ENHRY, CDR2 SYGVKD. V dropped 11 bases and J dropped 4 bases, with 14 bases sitting between them. This CDR3 contains 12 residues. CDR3 region: CASKTELYGYTF. The DNA of the CDR3 is TGTGCCTCTAAGACAGAGCTCTATGGCTACACCTTC.

The rearrangement joins TRBV10-3 to TRBJ2-7; no definite D call. Germline V gene lookup returns CDR1 ENHRY and CDR2 SYGVKD. The length of the CDR3 is 12 residues. Trimming took 3 bases from V and 2 from J, leaving 5 bases between them. The CDR3 is CAISDTPYEQYF. The CDR3 DNA reads as TGTGCCATCAGTGACACTCCCTACGAGCAGTACTTC.

In DNA, the CDR3 is TGCAGTGCTAGCCAACCTAACACTGAAGCTTTCTTT. Encoded protein: CSASQPNTEAFF. The chain links TRBV20-1 to TRBJ1-1, with D hard to call. Germline V gene sequence: CDR1 DFQATT, CDR2 SNEGSKA (reference sequence). This CDR3 is built from 12 residues. Trimming removed 3 bases at V and 2 bases at J, with 7 bases between.

J is TRBJ1-5 and V is TRBV7-9; no definite D call. This CDR3 has 17 amino acids. The germline V gene encodes CDR1 SEHNR and CDR2 FQNEAQ (reference sequence). V was pared by 5 bases and J by 4 bases, with 21 bases between. This chain's CDR3 is CASSLTGYRTGNQPQHF. The CDR3 DNA reads TGTGCCAGCAGCCTCACTGGGTACCGAACTGGGAATCAGCCCCAGCATTTT.

This rearrangement joins TRBV6-6 to TRBJ1-4; 8 nucleotides match TRBD1. This CDR3 has 16 residues. The germline CDR1 and CDR2 sequences are MNHNY and SVGAGI (reference sequence). The J segment lost 2 bases and the V segment lost 5 bases, leaving 7 bases of the junction unmatched. Here the CDR3 reads CASSPRGLRTNEKLFF. As DNA, the CDR3 is TGTGCCAGCAGTCCCAGGGGGCTACGCACTAATGAAAAACTGTTTTTT.

The chain recombines TRBV7-9 with TRBJ1-2, with D perhaps TRBD1 (6 bases). Deletions cut 6 bases from V and 1 base from J, with 21 bases between. Germline CDR1 SEHNR, CDR2 FQNEAQ (reference sequence). There are 17 residues in the CDR3. CDR3 DNA sequence: TGTGCCAGCAGTCTTACCCTCCCGGGACACCGTAACTATGGCTACACCTTC. Amino acid sequence: CASSLTLPGHRNYGYTF.